The clone carrying this T cell receptor beta chain occurred once. This specimen belongs to a study of OX40 agonist ivuxolimab in advanced cancers. Trimming took off 2 bases at V and 7 bases at J, with 9 bases between the two ends. CDR3 length equals 13 residues. Germline V gives CDR1 MNHEY, CDR2 SMNVEV (reference sequence). The method was immunoSEQ multiplex PCR; TCRdb's version includes in-frame clones alone and lacks a portion of them. The sample consists of about 30,000 clones, about nine tenths of them appearing once. Sequenced here: CD4+ or CD8+ T cells sorted from blood, sampled in a trial of the OX40 agonist ivuxolimab. J is TRBJ1-5 and V is TRBV27; the D is unclear. This clonotype originated in an adult with an advanced solid tumor such as melanoma, head and neck, liver or kidney cancer. The CDR3 here is CASSLERWQPQHF. The CDR3 DNA is TGTGCCAGCAGTTTAGAGAGGTGGCAGCCCCAGCATTTT.